One sample yielded the 19 T cell receptor beta chains listed below, sequenced in a study of cytotoxic CD8 clonotypes in ibrutinib-treated CLL. TCRdb's copy holds only in-frame clones and misses some; the assay was immunoSEQ multiplex PCR. The sample lists 150,000 or so clones; approximately 80% were seen once. Material: PBMCs, obtained after 12 months of ibrutinib treatment. Receptor source: a human donor with chronic lymphocytic leukemia.

The chain carries TRBV5-1 and TRBJ2-5; 8 bases line up with TRBD1. The CDR3 loop spans 14 amino acids. The V gene's germline CDR1 is SGHRS and CDR2 YFSETQ. The V gene end was trimmed by 4 bases and the J gene end by 3 bases; junction bases not matched to a gene: 5. The CDR3: CASSVTGGKETQYF. CDR3 DNA sequence: TGCGCCAGCAGCGTTACAGGGGGTAAAGAGACCCAGTACTTC.

This clone was detected only once. V is TRBV7-9 and J is TRBJ2-1, with 7 bases lining up with TRBD2. The J segment lost 8 bases and the V segment lost 2 bases, leaving 6 bases of the junction unmatched. Germline CDR1 is SEHNR and CDR2 is FQNEAQ (reference sequence). The CDR3 consists of 14 residues. DNA of the CDR3: TGTGCCAGCAGCTTAAGGGGTAGCGGGTATGAGCAGTTCTTC. Its protein product is CASSLRGSGYEQFF.

The chain combines TRBV4-1 with TRBJ2-3, with a weak D call TRBD2 (6 bases). The V gene's germline CDR1 is MGHRA and CDR2 YSYEKL. Trimming removed 4 bases from V and 3 bases from J, with 11 bases in between. The CDR3 has 14 residues. The CDR3 region is CASSRQGLTDTQYF. As DNA, the CDR3 is TGCGCCAGCAGCCGCCAGGGACTGACAGATACGCAGTATTTT.

The chain recombines TRBV7-9 with TRBJ2-5; 9 nucleotides match TRBD2. CDR3 length equals 16 residues. Germline CDR1 and CDR2: SEHNR and FQNEAQ (reference sequence). J lost 9 bases, V lost 5 bases, and 16 bases had no gene match. CDR3 in DNA: TGTGCCAGCAGCCCCCGATCTAGCGGGGTACCAGGGTCCCAGTACTTC. Translating gives CASSPRSSGVPGSQYF.

V usage is TRBV28 and J usage is TRBJ1-5, with D uncertain. V lost 11 bases and J lost 3, with 8 bases in between. The CDR3 extends over 11 amino acids. Germline CDR1 MDHEN, CDR2 SYDVKM. The CDR3 DNA reads as TGTGCCGGTGGGGACAATCAGCCCCAGCATTTT. Its translation is CAGGDNQPQHF.

The chain recombines TRBV10-3 with TRBJ2-2; D is perhaps TRBD2 (5 bases). CDR3 length: 13 residues. Germline lookup yields CDR1 ENHRY and CDR2 SYGVKD. V was cut by 7 bases and J by 6 bases, with 12 bases left in between. In nucleotides, the CDR3 is TGTGCCATCAAACGGGTGGAGGCCGGGGAGCTGTTTTTT. Its protein product is CAIKRVEAGELFF.

The table lists this clone with a few counts. CDR3 amino acids: CASSIYYGYTF. As DNA, the CDR3 is TGTGCCAGTAGTATATACTATGGCTACACCTTC. The V gene is TRBV19, the J gene TRBJ1-2; D uncertain. Germline-derived CDR1 and CDR2 are LNHDA and SQIVND (reference sequence). CDR3 length equals 11 residues. V was trimmed by 2 bases and J by 3 bases, leaving 1 base between them.

This chain uses TRBV4-1 with TRBJ1-1, with a weak D call TRBD1 (6 bases). Germline V gene lookup returns CDR1 MGHRA and CDR2 YSYEKL. This CDR3 contains 15 residues. V was pared by 0 bases and J by 4 bases, with 12 bases between. CDR3 in amino acids: CASSQDRGARTEAFF. The DNA for the CDR3 is TGCGCCAGCAGCCAAGATCGGGGGGCGCGCACTGAAGCTTTCTTT.

The CDR3 bases are TGTGCCAGCAGCTCCGTCCTCCGGGATCAACAAGAGACCCAGTACTTC. Translating gives CASSSVLRDQQETQYF. This sequence joins TRBV7-2 and TRBJ2-5, with D possibly being TRBD2 (5 bases). Germline lookup yields CDR1 SGHTA and CDR2 FQGNSA. The CDR3 length is 16 residues. Trimming pared 4 bases from V and 2 bases from J, leaving 17 bases between.

This clone was detected once. The genes are TRBV5-1 and TRBJ2-2, with D possibly called TRBD1 or TRBD2 (5 bases each). The CDR3 spans 16 residues. The germline V gene encodes CDR1 SGHRS and CDR2 YFSETQ. V lost 1 base, J lost 7 bases, and 17 bases lay in between. The CDR3 loop is CASSLLANGASGELFF. The CDR3 DNA sequence: TGCGCCAGCAGCTTGCTCGCTAACGGGGCGAGCGGGGAGCTGTTTTTT.

The V gene is TRBV5-6, the J gene TRBJ1-5, with 9 bases fitting TRBD1. Germline-derived CDR1 and CDR2 are SGHDT and YYEEEE. This CDR3 region has 17 residues. V was pared by 0 bases and J by 5 bases, with 9 bases of the junction left unmatched. As DNA, the CDR3 is TGTGCCAGCAGCTTGGGCACCGGGACAGGGAGAGATCAGCCCCAGCATTTT. Its protein product is CASSLGTGTGRDQPQHF.

This chain uses TRBV6-5 with TRBJ1-2, with 9 bases fitting TRBD1. Germline-derived CDR1 and CDR2 are MNHEY and SVGAGI. V trimming: 6 bases; J trimming: 4 bases; junction bases outside the gene matches: 6. The CDR3 runs 14 residues. CDR3 loop: CASRTGGAGYGYTF. CDR3 coding DNA: TGTGCCAGCAGAACAGGGGGCGCAGGCTATGGCTACACCTTC.

CDR3: CASSQLWGGTNQPQHF. CDR3 nucleotide sequence: TGTGCCAGCAGTCAGCTATGGGGAGGTACTAATCAGCCCCAGCATTTT. V and J are TRBV28 and TRBJ1-5; D is uncertain. The CDR3 totals 16 residues. Germline CDR1 and CDR2: MDHEN and SYDVKM. The ends were cut back, 5 bases at V and 4 bases at J, with 18 bases in the middle.

The gene calls are TRBV2 and TRBJ1-2, with TRBD1 matching over 10 bases. CDR3 length: 15 residues. Germline values: CDR1 SNHLY, CDR2 FYNNEI. V was pared by 7 bases and J by 4 bases, with 9 bases of the junction left unmatched. In DNA, the CDR3 is TGTGCCAGCATAAGTGGGACAGGGGAAGGCTATGGCTACACCTTC. It specifies CASISGTGEGYGYTF.

This clone was seen only once. The chain combines TRBV19 with TRBJ1-2; tentatively, D is TRBD1 (6 bases). Trimming cost V 7 bases and J 0 bases, with 12 bases left between them. Germline V gene lookup returns CDR1 LNHDA and CDR2 SQIVND (reference sequence). This CDR3 is built from 14 residues. This CDR3 reads CASKKTGSNYGYTF. The CDR3 DNA reads TGTGCCAGTAAAAAGACAGGCTCTAACTATGGCTACACCTTC.

This chain uses TRBV13 with TRBJ2-1, with 14 positions matching TRBD2. The J segment lost 6 bases and the V segment lost 7 bases, leaving 5 bases of the junction unmatched. This CDR3 is built from 15 residues. Germline CDR1 reads PRHDT; CDR2 reads FYEKMQ (reference sequence). The CDR3 loop reads CASKLGLAGGNEQFF. CDR3 DNA: TGTGCCAGCAAACTCGGACTAGCGGGAGGCAATGAGCAGTTCTTC.

The chain links TRBV7-9 to TRBJ2-3, with TRBD1 identical over 8 bases. CDR3 length: 14 amino acids. Trimming removed 7 bases from V and 4 bases from J; junction bases left unmatched: 7. Germline CDR1 SEHNR, CDR2 FQNEAQ (reference sequence). This chain's CDR3 is CASTWTGSADTQYF. The CDR3 nucleotides read TGTGCCAGCACCTGGACAGGGAGTGCAGATACGCAGTATTTT.

This clone was seen many times. The chain uses TRBV7-2 and TRBJ1-1; possibly TRBD1 for D (6 bases). Germline-derived CDR1 and CDR2 are SGHTA and FQGNSA. Trimming shortened V by 2 bases and J by 0 bases, and 7 bases separated the two germline ends. The length of the CDR3 is 14 residues. The CDR3: CASSLQGMNTEAFF. CDR3 DNA sequence: TGTGCCAGCAGCTTACAGGGGATGAACACTGAAGCTTTCTTT.

The V gene is TRBV7-2, the J gene TRBJ2-2; the D gene is possibly TRBD2 (6 bases). CDR1 and CDR2 from the germline V gene are SGHTA and FQGNSA. V lost 4 bases and J 3 bases, leaving 12 bases between the germline ends. The CDR3 contains 15 residues. The CDR3 loop reads CASSSGTLYTGELFF. CDR3 sequence (DNA): TGTGCCAGCAGCTCAGGGACTCTTTACACCGGGGAGCTGTTTTTT.